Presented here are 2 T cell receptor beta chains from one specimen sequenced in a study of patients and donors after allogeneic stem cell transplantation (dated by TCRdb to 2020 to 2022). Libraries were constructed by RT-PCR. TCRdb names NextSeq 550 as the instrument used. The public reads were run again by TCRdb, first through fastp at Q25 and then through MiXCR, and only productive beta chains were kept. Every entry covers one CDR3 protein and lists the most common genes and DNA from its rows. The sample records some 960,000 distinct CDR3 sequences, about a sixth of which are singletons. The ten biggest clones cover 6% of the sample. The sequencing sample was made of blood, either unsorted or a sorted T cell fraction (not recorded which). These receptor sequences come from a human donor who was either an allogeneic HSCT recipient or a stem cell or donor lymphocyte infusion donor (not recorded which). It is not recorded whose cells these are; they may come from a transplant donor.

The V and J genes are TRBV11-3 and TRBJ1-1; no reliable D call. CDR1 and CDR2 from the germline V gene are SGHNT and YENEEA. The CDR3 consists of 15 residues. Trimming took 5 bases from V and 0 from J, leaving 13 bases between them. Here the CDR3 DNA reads TGTGCCAGCAGCCCGACGACGGGGTTGAACACTGAAGCTTTCTTT. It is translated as CASSPTTGLNTEAFF.

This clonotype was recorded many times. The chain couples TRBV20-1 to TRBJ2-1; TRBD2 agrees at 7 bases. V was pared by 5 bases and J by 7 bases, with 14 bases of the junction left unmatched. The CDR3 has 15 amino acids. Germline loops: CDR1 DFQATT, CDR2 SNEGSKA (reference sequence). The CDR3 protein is CSAAPTSTFSNEQFF. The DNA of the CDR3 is TGCAGTGCTGCCCCGACTAGCACTTTCTCTAATGAGCAGTTCTTC.